This T cell receptor beta chain comes out of a study of tumor-infiltrating lymphocytes in primary liver carcinoma (dated by TCRdb to about 2017). At the level of the whole study: Hepatocellular carcinoma (four) or combined HCC and intrahepatic cholangiocarcinoma (one) was present in the five patients, who were three men and two women aged 30 to 69 years. Roughly 3.5 to 7.5 million productive TCRbeta reads were obtained per sample, and no significant difference in read depth was found between tissue types. Repertoires from technical replicates were highly reproducible, with mean shared-clone rates roughly 0.9 and correlation coefficients above 0.98. A total of about 35 specimens from 5 patients, comprising 25 or so tumor regions, 5 adjacent noncancerous liver tissues and 5 peripheral blood samples, were covered by TCRbeta repertoire sequencing. TCRbeta repertoire sequencing, expression microarrays and whole-exome sequencing were combined in the study across five regions of each liver tumor, with adjacent normal tissue and blood also included. Tumors of the five patients were stage T1-T3 N0M0 with maximum diameters of roughly 4.2 to 10 cm. On the study overall, not on this receptor specifically: A significantly larger repertoire fraction was made up by the top 250 clones in tumors than in blood (p = 0.039). Only the TCR beta chain was sequenced, which likely underestimates true repertoire diversity because unpaired alpha chains were not captured. Pairs of tumor regions showed greater repertoire overlap (mean roughly 35%) than tumor-adjacent pairs (roughly 17%) or tumor-blood pairs (around 15%), which is consistent with antigen-driven expansion. With just five patients in the study, the authors point out that the findings should be validated in a larger study. Bulk unsorted samples precluded comparing CD4+ and CD8+ T cell repertoires.

Without any cell sorting, total RNA and DNA were co-extracted from about 21-30 mg of bulk tissue using the AllPrep DNA/RNA mini kit. Between November 2015 and 2016, 4 to 6 patients in China with histopathologically diagnosed primary liver carcinoma had surgical resection. Chronic HBV infection was present in the patients, and the patients were treatment-naive at sampling. Fresh tumor and adjacent tissue pieces were bisected, with one half stored in RNAlater at -80 degrees C and the other half sent for histology. This clonotype appeared once. What antigen it recognizes has not been identified. No much larger clone is present one base from it, and per-base qualities are unavailable. Single-read evidence is weak. TCRbeta-specific cDNA was reverse-transcribed from around 0.45 ug total RNA using a constant-region primer and ProtoScript II reverse transcriptase. Construction of the TCRbeta libraries relied on three nested rounds of multiplex PCR, following a slightly modified ARM-PCR procedure. Sample barcodes and Illumina adapters were attached in a final 25-cycle PCR using Deep VentR polymerase. Amplicons of 200-500 bp were gel-purified with a QIAquick gel extraction kit before sequencing. An Illumina HiSeq 2500 was used to sequence the TCRbeta amplicons with 250-bp paired-end reads. Turning to the authors' computational methods: Trimmomatic v0.33 was used to quality-trim the reads, and FLASH v1.2.11 was used to merge paired reads so that full CDR3 sequences could be recovered. V, D and J germline segments were assigned to the rearranged TCRbeta sequences by MiGEC v1.2.1b. Clonotype statistics, along with Shannon-Wiener diversity indices, were calculated using VDJtools v1.0.0. Except for diversity analysis, only each sample's 250 most abundant clonotypes were used in subsequent analyses to reduce sampling bias. The raw public reads went through TCRdb reprocessing: fastp at Q25, MiXCR clone calling, in-frame beta chains kept. When rows share a CDR3 protein, they turn into one entry using the most common DNA and genes. TCRdb's processing, not the study's, gives the V and J calls here. Counted in this sample were about 37,000 distinct CDR3 sequences; roughly 73% of them appeared once. The ten largest clonotypes hold 35% to 45% of the sample.

The sequence derives from a man aged 40-49 years with primary liver carcinoma and hepatitis B virus infection. Sequencing input: tumor-adjacent normal liver tissue.

CDR3 sequence: CASSQDSGGDNEQYF. The sequenced DNA is TGTGCCAGCAGCCAAGATAGCGGGGGGGACAATGAGCAGTACTTC. In this chain, TRBV4-2 is recombined with TRBJ2-7; 11 of the junction bases match TRBD2. The CDR3 sequence holds 15 residues, the cysteine and phenylalanine included. Just CDR3 DNA is preserved here, 45 bases in frame from base 1. At the junction V is shortened by 0 bases and J by 7 bases; bases outside the gene matches: 5. The germline V gene provides CDR1 LGHNA and CDR2 YNFKEQ.